This T cell receptor (beta chain) came from a study of T cells in Graves' hyperthyroidism and ophthalmopathy. Study-wide points: Stable hyperthyroidism was separated from ophthalmopathy by a model based on 13 V-J features. Most thyroid-expanded clonotypes above 0.001 were also found in blood.

TCR beta CDR3 region amplification was performed from RNA transcripts. With the HTBI primer set, the TCR CDR3 went through a first round of RT-PCR. Each CDR3 protein gets one entry after TCRdb re-called the multiplex PCR reads with MiXCR. The sample lists about 700,000 distinct CDR3 sequences, 13% to 15% seen once, with approximately 10% in the top ten. This clonotype has only a few counts. The antigen remains unidentified. Germline V gives CDR1 KGHDR, CDR2 SFDVKD. This CDR3 has 16 residues. The V end was cut by 4 bases, the J end by 4 bases, with 18 bases between. Lactation, pregnancy, other autoimmune disease or uncontrolled infection excluded patients. PBMCs stemmed from about 9.7 ml fresh peripheral blood.

The sequence came from a woman aged 18-30 years with Graves' hyperthyroidism. The J gene is TRBJ1-2, the V gene TRBV24-1; maybe TRBD1 (6 bases). Source material: blood. The CDR3 nucleotides are TGTGCCACCAGTGACCGAGAGACAGGCGCTTTCTATGGCTACACCTTC. Translated, it gives CATSDRETGAFYGYTF.